This T cell receptor (beta chain) came from a study of graft-versus-host responses after intestinal transplantation. Study observations and caveats: Some GvH clones appeared in ileal mucosa or blood before recipient bone marrow.

Libraries were prepared by immunoSEQ multiplex PCR; TCRdb keeps only in-frame clonotypes and omits some of them. The repertoire holds more than 65,000 clones, 91% seen once, with about 8% in the top ten. With regard to this clone: Its antigen is still unknown.

Sequences were derived from unstimulated CD8+ T cells sorted from spleen or lymph node cells, sampled before transplant. This TCR came from a human donor who was the organ donor for an intestinal transplant.

The CDR3 DNA reads TGTGCCAGCAGTTTAGTAGGGTTTTCCTACGAGCAGTACTTC. Its protein product is CASSLVGFSYEQYF. The chain combines TRBV27 with TRBJ2-7, with unresolved D. This CDR3 has 14 residues. Germline V gene sequence: CDR1 MNHEY, CDR2 SMNVEV (reference sequence). Trimming left V 2 bases short and J 1 base short, with 9 bases between.